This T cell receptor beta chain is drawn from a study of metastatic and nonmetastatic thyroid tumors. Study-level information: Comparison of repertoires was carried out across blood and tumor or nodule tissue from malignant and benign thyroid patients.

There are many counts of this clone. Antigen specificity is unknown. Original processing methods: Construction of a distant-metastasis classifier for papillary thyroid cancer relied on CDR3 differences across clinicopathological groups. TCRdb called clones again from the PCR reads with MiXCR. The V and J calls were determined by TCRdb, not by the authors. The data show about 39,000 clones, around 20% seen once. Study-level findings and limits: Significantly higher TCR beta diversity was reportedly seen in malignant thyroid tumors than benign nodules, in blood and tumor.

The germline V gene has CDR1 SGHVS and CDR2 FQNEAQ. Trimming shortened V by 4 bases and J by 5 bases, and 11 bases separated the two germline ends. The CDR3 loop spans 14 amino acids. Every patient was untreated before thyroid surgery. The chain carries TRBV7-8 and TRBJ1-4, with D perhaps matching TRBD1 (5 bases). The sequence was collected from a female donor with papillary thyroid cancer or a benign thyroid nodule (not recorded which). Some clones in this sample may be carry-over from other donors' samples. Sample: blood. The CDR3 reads CASSSGTGNEKLFF. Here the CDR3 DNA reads TGTGCCAGCAGCTCCGGGACGGGAAATGAAAAACTGTTTTTT.